Below are 25 T cell receptor beta chains sequenced from a single sample in a study of molecular identifiers for immune sequencing clone quantification. TCRdb called the PCR reads again in MiXCR, with one record for every CDR3 protein. The table lists about 65,000 distinct CDR3 sequences, around a sixth of them singletons. The specimen sequenced was naive CD8+ T cells from blood, with Jurkat cell RNA spiked in. This sample's subset: FACS-sorted CD8+CD4-CCR7+CD45RA+ naive T cells. The source of these receptors is a human donor in good health. Some libraries in this study had Jurkat cell RNA spiked in.

V gene TRBV9 combines with J gene TRBJ1-6, with 7 bases matching TRBD1. CDR1 is SGDLS and CDR2 is YYNGEE in the germline V gene. Trimming took 0 bases from V and 9 from J; bases not matched to a gene: 9. This CDR3 has 16 amino acids. CDR3 DNA sequence: TGTGCCAGCAGCGTAGTAGGGGTACAGGGGTTTTCACCCCTCCACTTT. The encoded protein is CASSVVGVQGFSPLHF.

As for this clonotype: Since a much larger clone is just one base distant, this may be a read error. Lacking the conserved final phenylalanine or tryptophan, this CDR3 likely reflects a read error. The chain is built from TRBV18 and TRBJ2-5; D is possibly TRBD2 (5 bases). Germline V gene data show CDR1 as KGHSH and CDR2 as LQKENI. The CDR3 loop spans 12 amino acids. The CDR3 DNA is TGTGCCAGCTCACCACCTGGGGAGAGCCAGTACTCC. This codes for CASSPPGESQYS.

This clonotype was observed at least ten times. V gene TRBV29-1 combines with J gene TRBJ2-1; 12 bases agree with TRBD2. This CDR3 comprises 16 residues. The ends lost 1 base at V and 7 bases at J; junction bases unmatched: 8. Germline CDR1 and CDR2: SQVTM and ANQGSEA. The CDR3 DNA follows: TGCAGCGTTGAAGGGCCACTGGGGACTAGCGGGAATGAGCAGTTCTTC. This codes for CSVEGPLGTSGNEQFF.

The gene calls are TRBV6-1 and TRBJ2-5; no reliable D call. The CDR3 length is 12 residues. V was pared by 10 bases and J by 13 bases, with 22 bases between. The germline V gene encodes CDR1 MNHNS and CDR2 SASEGT. The CDR3 loop reads CATWLDSVATYF. The CDR3 coding sequence is TGTGCCACCTGGCTCGATTCTGTGGCGACGTACTTC.

Many counts were recorded for this clonotype. The chain couples TRBV27 to TRBJ2-3; 7 bases are shared with TRBD1. The V gene end was trimmed by 5 bases and the J gene end by 3 bases; junction bases not matched to a gene: 8. The germline gives CDR1 MNHEY, CDR2 SMNVEV (reference sequence). CDR3 size: 15 residues. The CDR3 is CASSRQGDWTDTQYF. The CDR3 nucleotides read TGTGCCAGCAGTCGTCAGGGGGATTGGACAGATACGCAGTATTTT.

This clonotype was counted a single time. It may be a read error: a sequence one base away is much more abundant. This chain uses TRBV7-9 with TRBJ2-1, with TRBD2 matching over 14 bases. From germline, CDR1 is SEHNR and CDR2 FQNEAQ (reference sequence). This CDR3 region has 16 residues. CDR3 DNA sequence: TGTGCCGGCAGCTCGGGGACTAGCGGGAGCTTCGGTGAGCAGTTCTTC. It yields the protein CAGSSGTSGSFGEQFF.

This clonotype occurred many times. V is TRBV29-1 and J is TRBJ2-4, with D perhaps TRBD2 (6 bases). With 4 bases removed from V and 3 bases from J, the gap between germline ends came to 10 bases. The CDR3 is made up of 13 amino acids. Germline V CDR1 and CDR2: SQVTM, ANQGSEA. The CDR3, as DNA: TGCAGCGTTGTGCGGGAAAGCAAAAACATTCAGTACTTC. Protein: CSVVRESKNIQYF.

This clonotype was seen ten or more times. This CDR3 reads CASSPTGAGHQHF. For the CDR3, the DNA is TGTGCCAGCAGTCCAACGGGTGCAGGGCACCAGCATTTT. The rearrangement uses TRBV12-3 or TRBV12-4 and TRBJ1-5, with a possible D match to TRBD1 (5 bases). V lost 5 bases and J lost 12, with 17 bases in between. There are 13 residues in the CDR3.

This clonotype was found many times. The CDR3 region has the DNA TGTGCCATCAGTGAGGCTTCGAACACCGGGGAGCTGTTTTTT. The encoded protein is CAISEASNTGELFF. The chain uses TRBV10-3 and TRBJ2-2; D not resolved. The CDR3 sequence is 14 residues long. CDR1 and CDR2 (germline): ENHRY, SYGVKD. With 2 bases removed from V and 0 bases from J, the gap between germline ends came to 4 bases.

At least ten counts were recorded for this clonotype. J is TRBJ2-7 and V is TRBV7-2; 9 nucleotides agree with TRBD1. From germline, CDR1 is SGHTA and CDR2 FQGNSA. J gave up 4 bases and V 5 bases, and 6 bases lay outside the gene matches. The CDR3 is made up of 14 amino acids. CDR3 sequence reads: CASSPWTGEYEQYF. The CDR3 DNA reads TGTGCCAGCAGCCCTTGGACAGGGGAGTACGAGCAGTACTTC.

This clonotype has at least ten counts. This rearrangement joins TRBV6-2 or TRBV6-3 to TRBJ2-1; the D is unclear. V lost 2 bases and J lost 10, with 12 bases in between. CDR3 size: 13 residues. Per the germline V gene, CDR1 is MNHEY and CDR2 is SVGEGT. The CDR3 DNA follows: TGTGCCAGCAGTTACATTGGTTATACCGAGCAGTTCTTC. It specifies CASSYIGYTEQFF.

This clonotype was counted many times. CDR3 protein: CASRDTGELFF. CDR3 in DNA: TGTGCCAGCAGGGACACCGGGGAGCTGTTTTTT. This chain joins TRBV6-2 or TRBV6-3 and TRBJ2-2; unclear D gene. The CDR3 extends over 11 amino acids. Trimming took off 6 bases at V and 3 bases at J, with 2 bases between the two ends. The V gene's germline CDR1 is MNHEY and CDR2 SVGEGT.

The chain carries TRBV12-3 or TRBV12-4 and TRBJ2-3; the D is unclear. This CDR3 has 14 amino acids. Trimming removed 3 bases at V and 3 bases at J, with 10 bases between. CDR3: CASSFLGSTDTQYF. In DNA form, the CDR3 reads TGTGCCAGCAGTTTTCTGGGGTCGACAGATACGCAGTATTTT.

This clonotype occurred many times. V gene TRBV7-8 combines with J gene TRBJ2-3; no firm D call. Trimming removed 0 bases from V and 7 bases from J, with 14 bases in between. The CDR3 runs to 15 residues. CDR1 and CDR2 (germline): SGHVS, FQNEAQ. CDR3 region: CASSLANEGIHTQYF. CDR3 DNA: TGTGCCAGCAGCTTAGCCAACGAAGGGATCCATACGCAGTATTTT.

The sample holds many counts of this clonotype. The chain employs TRBV7-3 and TRBJ2-3; TRBD2 matches 7 bases. Germline assignment: CDR1 SGHTA and CDR2 FQGTGA. V was pared by 0 bases and J by 3 bases, with 0 bases of the junction left unmatched. This CDR3 comprises 14 residues. The CDR3 DNA sequence: TGTGCCAGCAGCTTAACGGGAGGGACAGATACGCAGTATTTT. It translates to CASSLTGGTDTQYF. The whole variable domain, remainder taken from reference TRBV7-3 and TRBJ2-3, is GAGVSQTPSNKVTEKGKYVELRCDPISGHTALYWYRQSLGQGPEFLIYFQGTGAADDSGLPNDRFFAVRPEGSVSTLKIQRTERGDSAVYLCASSLTGGTDTQYFGPGTRLTVL.

A remark on this clonotype: Relative to the germline gene, one junction end is altered; a read error may explain this. This rearrangement joins TRBV12-3 or TRBV12-4 to TRBJ2-7, with TRBD2 as a possible D gene (5 bases). CDR3 length equals 16 residues. The CDR3 nucleotides are TGTGCCAGCAGTGGGTCCTCGTGGAGGCCGTCCTACGAGCAGTGCTTC. It codes for CASSGSSWRPSYEQCF.

CDR3 region: CASNHLPGEANTQYF. The DNA of the CDR3 is TGTGCCAGCAATCACCTCCCCGGGGAGGCAAATACGCAGTATTTT. The chain links TRBV28 to TRBJ2-3, with D possibly being TRBD2 (6 bases). The CDR3 loop spans 15 amino acids. Germline-derived CDR1 and CDR2 are MDHEN and SYDVKM. Trimming pared 7 bases from V and 7 bases from J, leaving 21 bases between. Full variable domain (outside the CDR3, taken from reference TRBV28 and TRBJ2-3): DVKVTQSSRYLVKRTGEKVFLECVQDMDHENMFWYRQDPGLGLRLIYFSYDVKMKEKGDIPEGYSVSREKKERFSLILESASTNQTSMYLCASNHLPGEANTQYFGPGTRLTVL.

This clonotype appeared many times. The V call is TRBV3-1, the J call TRBJ1-4; D unclear. Trimming cost V 3 bases and J 8 bases, with 16 bases left between them. The CDR3 is 15 amino acids. The germline CDR1 and CDR2 sequences are LGHDT and YNNKEL (reference sequence). CDR3 DNA sequence: TGTGCCAGCAGCCACCGCACTAGGGTACCCGAAAAACTGTTTTTT. Its translation is CASSHRTRVPEKLFF.

This clonotype was observed at least ten times. V is TRBV30 and J is TRBJ1-1; 9 bases map to TRBD1. Losses at the gene ends were 4 bases for V and 3 bases for J; bases not matched to a gene: 18. The CDR3 totals 18 residues. Germline V gene sequence: CDR1 GTSNPN, CDR2 SVGIG (reference sequence). CDR3 nucleotide sequence: TGTGCCTGGACTCAGAAGCCCTGGGACAGGGTGGAATACACTGAAGCTTTCTTT. Its protein is CAWTQKPWDRVEYTEAFF.

Note on this clonotype: This sequence may be a read error, since a much larger clone differs from it by one base. The CDR3 DNA is TGTGCCAGCAACTCCCGACTAGCGGGGCTCCAAGAGACCCAGTACTTC. Amino acids: CASNSRLAGLQETQYF. This chain connects TRBV7-6 to TRBJ2-5; 11 bases agree with TRBD2. The CDR3 is 16 amino acids. Trimming cost V 7 bases and J 1 base; bases outside gene matches: 8. Germline-derived CDR1 and CDR2 are SGHVS and FNYEAQ. Together with reference TRBV7-6 and TRBJ2-5, the CDR3 gives the full variable domain: GAGVSQSPRYKVTKRGQDVALRCDPISGHVSLYWYRQALGQGPEFLTYFNYEAQQDKSGLPNDRFSAERPEGSISTLTIQRTEQRDSAMYRCASNSRLAGLQETQYFGPGTRLLVL.

This clonotype has a single count. The rearrangement links TRBV30 to TRBJ2-2, with 9 bases aligning to TRBD1. This CDR3 region has 14 residues. Per germline, CDR1 GTSNPN and CDR2 SVGIG (reference sequence). V lost 2 bases and J lost 6; bases outside the gene matches: 4. For the CDR3, the DNA is TGTGCCTGGAGTTCGGGACAGGGAGCCGGGGAGCTGTTTTTT. As protein: CAWSSGQGAGELFF.

The rearrangement links TRBV7-2 to TRBJ2-5; D is ambiguous. V dropped 6 bases and J dropped 5 bases, with 25 bases sitting between them. The length of the CDR3 is 17 residues. Per the germline V gene, CDR1 is SGHTA and CDR2 is FQGNSA. The CDR3 DNA sequence: TGTGCCAGCAGTACCCAAGCTCTAACCACGGCGCCGGAGACCCAGTACTTC. Translation: CASSTQALTTAPETQYF.

This clonotype was found many times. The chain uses TRBV9 and TRBJ2-3; D call uncertain. CDR3 size: 13 residues. Trimming cost V 7 bases and J 4 bases, with 13 bases left between them. CDR1 SGDLS and CDR2 YYNGEE come from the germline V gene. CDR3 DNA sequence: TGTGCCAGCGGCAGTGTAGGTGCAGATACGCAGTATTTT. Amino acid sequence: CASGSVGADTQYF.

This clonotype was observed many times. The rearrangement links TRBV7-8 to TRBJ1-1; the D gene is possibly TRBD1 (5 bases). The germline V gene has CDR1 SGHVS and CDR2 FQNEAQ. V gave up 5 bases and J gave up 5 bases, with 21 bases separating them. This CDR3 is 16 amino acids long. DNA of the CDR3: TGTGCCAGCAGCCCCCCCGGGCAGGGAAGAAGTACTGAAGCTTTCTTT. Translating it yields CASSPPGQGRSTEAFF.

In this sample, this clonotype turned up many times. The chain carries TRBV6-5 and TRBJ2-7, with D uncertain. V dropped 2 bases and J dropped 6 bases, with 11 bases sitting between them. The CDR3 sequence is 13 residues long. Germline CDR1 MNHEY, CDR2 SVGAGI. Here the CDR3 DNA reads TGTGCCAGCAGTTACAACGAAGGATTCGAGCAGTACTTC. Translating it yields CASSYNEGFEQYF.